This T cell receptor (beta chain) was captured by sequencing in a study of T cells in localized non-small cell lung cancer (dated by TCRdb to the early 2020s). Turning to the overall study: The study examined T cell repertoires in 200 to 250 patients with early-stage NSCLC and compared tumors with uninvolved tumor-adjacent lungs. The cohort consisted of 200 to 250 treatment-naive NSCLC patients whose localized lung tumors had been resected. Of the NSCLC patients, roughly 130 were male and about a hundred were female, and the mean age was around 66 years.

General conclusions and limits of the study: Because multi-region sequencing of the tumors was not done, intratumor heterogeneity could not be ruled out. Uninvolved tumor-adjacent lung showed the highest T cell clonality, higher than tumor, which suggests more focused antigenic responses in the uninvolved tumor-adjacent lung. Of the top 100 tumor clones, a median of around 57 were detected in paired uninvolved adjacent lung; under 35 were also among that lung's top 100. Higher blood T cell density associated with longer overall survival, while higher adjacent-lung clonality associated with shorter survival. Because of the exploratory design, TCR variables were selected using unadjusted p-values without false-discovery rate correction.

At diagnosis, tumor, uninvolved tumor-adjacent lung and peripheral blood were collected and then preserved as a mix of FFPE and fresh-frozen material. Blood samples were analyzed as peripheral blood mononuclear cells for TCR repertoire profiling. The CDR3 numbers 15 residues from cysteine through phenylalanine. Just CDR3 DNA is preserved here, 45 bases in frame from base 1. CDR1 and CDR2 are drawn from the germline V gene: MNHEY, SVGAGI. At the junction V is shortened by 2 bases and J by 9 bases, with 14 bases in between. This clone was observed a few times. There is no known antigen for this receptor. Base qualities are not provided; no much larger clone lies one nucleotide away. The immunoSEQ Assay was used to sequence TCR beta CDR3 regions from DNA. For the original study's pipeline: T cell density was computed as TCR beta template counts normalized to usable DNA estimated by amplifying housekeeping genes. Using the preseqR package, richness was estimated by extrapolating to 120,000 templates for tissue samples and 400,000 templates for PBMC samples. Clonality was defined as one minus Pielou's evenness. Tissue-enriched TCRs were identified through differential abundance testing performed on productive amino-acid clonotypes, with a minimum total count of 5 and an alpha of 0.1. The Jaccard Index and the Morisita Overlap Index were used to measure how much the repertoires overlapped between compartments. GLIPH grouped TCR beta CDR3s together with public tetramer-defined viral CDR3s, and a viral motif had to include at least three viral sequences and also show V-gene enrichment. Here the immuneACCESS table is served through TCRdb, limited to in-frame sequences with V and J called. Missing clones are a known gap in these copies; in checked studies unresolved V genes cover under half, and the rest lacks a known reason. For V, J and clone size, that table is used; D and trimming come from the DNA. The sample table records about 74,000 clones; less than 85% of these occur just once. The ten biggest clones cover approximately 1.2% of the sample.

The chain links TRBV6-5 with TRBJ1-6; TRBD1 is perhaps the D gene, given 5 matching bases. This receptor was identified in a female donor over 55 with stage I lung adenocarcinoma. The input for sequencing was peripheral blood, taken before any cancer treatment. The nucleotide sequence is TGTGCCAGCAGTTACCGCCGTACAGGTGTTTCACCCCTCCACTTT. Translated, it reads CASSYRRTGVSPLHF.